Below, 5 T cell receptor beta chains from the same sample are listed, as sequenced in a study of blood T cell repertoires in COVID-19 (TCRdb year 2020). Libraries were made using the immunoSEQ multiplex PCR assay. TCRdb holds this immuneACCESS table with in-frame rearrangements only. Some clones are missing; in checked studies, unresolved V genes explain under half, and the rest has no known cause. This sample holds 85,000 to 110,000 clones; 70% to 90% were observed only once. The top ten clones comprise roughly 3% of the sample. Source material: peripheral blood. The receptors derive from a man aged 50-60 years in a cohort sampled during active COVID-19.

The DNA for the CDR3 is TGTGCCAGCAGCTTAACAGGGGCCGTCCAAGAGACCCAGTACTTC. Amino acids: CASSLTGAVQETQYF. The rearrangement uses TRBV7-3 and TRBJ2-5; maybe TRBD1 (5 bases). Trimming removed 0 bases at V and 1 base at J, with 9 bases between. This CDR3 spans 15 amino acids. Germline V gives CDR1 SGHTA, CDR2 FQGTGA.

The chain has TRBV19 and TRBJ1-5; TRBD1 agrees at 11 bases. In germline, CDR1 is LNHDA, CDR2 SQIVND (reference sequence). The junction had 9 bases not matched to a gene; V was cut back by 7 bases and J by 1 base. The CDR3 extends over 17 amino acids. CDR3 in amino acids: CASKPGTGGRSNQPQHF. DNA for the CDR3: TGTGCCAGTAAACCGGGGACAGGGGGAAGGAGCAATCAGCCCCAGCATTTT.

The chain has TRBV5-8 and TRBJ1-2; D gene ambiguous. Germline V CDR1 and CDR2: SGHTS, YDEGEE. V lost 2 bases and J lost 7, with 9 bases in between. This CDR3 contains 12 residues. CDR3 DNA: TGTGCCAGCAGCTTCGGAGAGCTTGGCTACACCTTC. Translating it yields CASSFGELGYTF. The variable domain in full, with the rest retrieved from reference TRBV5-8 and TRBJ1-2, is EAGVTQSPTHLIKTRGQQATLRCSPISGHTSVYWYQQALGLGLQFLLWYDEGEERNRGNFPPRFSGRQFPNYSSELNVNALELEDSALYLCASSFGELGYTFGSGTRLTVV.

The chain carries TRBV6-5 and TRBJ2-5, with D tentatively TRBD2 (5 bases). With 8 bases removed from V and 5 bases from J, the gap between germline ends came to 18 bases. The length of the CDR3 is 14 residues. Germline V gene lookup returns CDR1 MNHEY and CDR2 SVGAGI. The CDR3 DNA follows: TGTGCCAGCGGGAGCGGTATCGGGGTGGAGACCCAGTACTTC. Translated: CASGSGIGVETQYF.

This chain joins TRBV7-3 and TRBJ2-1; the D gene is possibly TRBD1 (5 bases). This CDR3 contains 15 residues. V was shortened by 5 bases and J by 0 bases, with 11 bases between the two germline ends. Germline assignment: CDR1 SGHTA and CDR2 FQGTGA. The CDR3 spells CASSQGRSSYNEQFF. The CDR3 nucleotides are TGTGCCAGCAGCCAGGGCCGCTCCTCCTACAATGAGCAGTTCTTC.